This TCR beta chain was captured by sequencing in a study of shared clonotypes between healthy human individuals. TCRdb's table, derived via immunoSEQ multiplex PCR, lists solely in-frame clones and lacks some. The sample yields about 480,000 clones, 60% to 80% seen once. Trimming took off 7 bases at V and 3 bases at J, with 12 bases between the two ends. The CDR3 is 13 residues long. Germline loops: CDR1 ENHRY, CDR2 SYGVKD. None of the donors, who were healthy HIV-negative adults, had recently had acute infections or vaccinations. The chain recombines TRBV10-3 with TRBJ1-1; D is possibly TRBD1 (5 bases). Sequenced input: PBMCs. The TCR was taken from a woman aged 40 to 49 in good health. Some clones in this sample may be carry-over from other donors' samples. CDR3 sequence (DNA): TGTGCCATCAACAAGGCGGGGGACACTGAAGCTTTCTTT. Translated: CAINKAGDTEAFF.